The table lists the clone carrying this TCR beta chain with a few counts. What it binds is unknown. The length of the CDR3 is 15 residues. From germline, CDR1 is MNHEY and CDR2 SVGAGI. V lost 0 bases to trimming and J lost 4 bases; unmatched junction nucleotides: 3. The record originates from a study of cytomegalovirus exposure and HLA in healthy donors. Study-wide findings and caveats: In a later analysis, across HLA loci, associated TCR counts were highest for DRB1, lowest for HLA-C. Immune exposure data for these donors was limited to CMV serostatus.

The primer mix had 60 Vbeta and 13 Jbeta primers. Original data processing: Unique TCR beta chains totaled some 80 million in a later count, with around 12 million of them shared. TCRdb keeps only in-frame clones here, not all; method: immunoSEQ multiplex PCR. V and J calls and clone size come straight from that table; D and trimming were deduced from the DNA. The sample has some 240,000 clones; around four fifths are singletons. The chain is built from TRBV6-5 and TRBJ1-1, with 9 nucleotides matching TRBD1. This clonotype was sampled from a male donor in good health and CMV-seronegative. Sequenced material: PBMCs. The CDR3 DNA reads TGTGCCAGCAGTTACTCCCAGACAGGGGGCACTGAAGCTTTCTTT. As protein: CASSYSQTGGTEAFF.